This TCR beta chain was captured in a study of blood T cell repertoires in COVID-19. The V gene's germline CDR1 is GTSNPN and CDR2 SVGIG (reference sequence). V lost 1 base to trimming and J lost 0 bases, with 8 bases between them. The CDR3 totals 14 residues. In the authors' methods: Nucleated cell counts were estimated from reference gene primer amplification. The table came from immunoSEQ multiplex PCR; TCRdb's copy has only in-frame clones and leaves some out. V and J calls and clone size are copied from that table; D and trimming were computed from the DNA. Of fewer than 300,000 clones detected, about 76% appear once; the ten largest clones hold just under 3%.

Sequenced material: peripheral blood. This TCR was sampled from a woman in her sixties with active or convalescent COVID-19. The V gene is TRBV30, the J gene TRBJ2-3, with D tentatively TRBD2 (5 bases). DNA for the CDR3: TGTGCCTGGAGTGCCTTAGCGAGCACAGATACGCAGTATTTT. This codes for CAWSALASTDTQYF.